This T cell receptor beta chain was observed in a study of regulatory T cells in long-lasting Graves disease. Germline CDR1 is GTSNPN and CDR2 is SVGIG (reference sequence). This CDR3 contains 12 residues. J was trimmed by 9 bases and V by 2 bases; bases with no gene match: 7. On this clonotype itself: Its antigen is still unknown.

Time point noted: persistent/refractory GD, antithyroid drugs over 5 years with positive TRAb. Generation of the TCR library employed RNA extracted from PBMCs. The peripheral blood volume drawn was 8 to 9.5 milliliters, and it was collected into EDTA tubes. In building TCR beta libraries, iRepertoire HTBI primers were used together with Arm-PCR of CDR3 regions. Study processing details: Looking across samples, the authors found approximately 60 TRBV and 14 TRBJ segments. TCRdb reprocessed the multiplex PCR reads via MiXCR and lists one record per CDR3 protein. It is TCRdb's table, rather than the study itself, that gives the V and J calls and clone size. This sample has around 450,000 distinct CDR3 sequences; roughly a fifth occur once, and the top ten carry around 7%. Findings and caveats of the study: Persistent patients shared more public clonotypes (under 3,000) than newly diagnosed patients (roughly 960). TRBV28 was favored in persistent disease, as were TRBJ1-2 and TRBJ2-5.

The TCR originated in a female donor with Graves disease. The gene calls are TRBV30 and TRBJ2-7; 7 bases match TRBD1. Here the sequenced sample was peripheral blood mononuclear cells (PBMCs), taken when the disease was refractory, from a patient treated with antithyroid drugs. The CDR3 DNA is TGTGCCTGGAGTTTCTCCGGGACAGCGCAGTACTTC. Amino acid sequence: CAWSFSGTAQYF.